What follows is one T cell receptor (beta chain) and its context. Deletions cut 6 bases from V and 8 bases from J, with 10 bases between. CDR3 length equals 11 residues. Germline CDR1 reads GTSNPN; CDR2 reads SVGIG (reference sequence). These data originate in a study of OX40 agonist ivuxolimab in advanced cancers. Method: immunoSEQ multiplex PCR; TCRdb's copy keeps in-frame clones and lacks some. This sample has about 59,000 clones; over 70% occur once, and the top ten carry around 0.4%. The receptor was derived from an adult with an advanced solid tumor such as melanoma, head and neck, liver or kidney cancer. J is TRBJ1-4 and V is TRBV30; possible D gene TRBD1, 6 bases. The specimen was CD4+ or CD8+ T cells sorted from blood, collected in a trial of the OX40 agonist ivuxolimab. In DNA form, the CDR3 reads TGTGCCTGTGGGGGGCGGGAAAAACTGTTTTTT. Its protein is CACGGREKLFF.